This T cell receptor beta chain was identified during a study of T cell responses to AZD1222 COVID-19 vaccine. V lost 3 bases and J lost 6, with 11 bases in between. CDR3 length: 14 amino acids. Germline V gene lookup returns CDR1 MNHEY and CDR2 SMNVEV (reference sequence). The assay was immunoSEQ multiplex PCR, and TCRdb's table has in-frame clones only and misses some. The sample records about 150,000 clones, about 92% being singletons. The sample consisted of peripheral blood, taken 28 days after the second AZD1222 dose. The source is an adult who received the AZD1222 COVID-19 vaccine. V is TRBV27 and J is TRBJ2-2, with a possible D match to TRBD2 (5 bases). The CDR3 reads CASSFPTIPGELFF. For the CDR3, the DNA is TGTGCCAGCAGTTTCCCGACTATACCCGGGGAGCTGTTTTTT.